This T cell receptor (beta chain) was sequenced in a study of blood T cell repertoires in COVID-19. Background on the study: PBMCs, B-cell-depleted T cells, or T cells provided the cDNA or gDNA that made up the material.

This CDR3 spans 17 amino acids. The V and J ends lost 4 bases and 8 bases, in that order; junction bases with no gene match: 13. CDR1 and CDR2 (germline): SGHRS, YFSETQ. While infection was still active, Seattle patients were enrolled and then followed longitudinally. In the original processing: Nucleated cell counts were estimated from reference gene primer amplification. The method was immunoSEQ multiplex PCR; TCRdb's version includes in-frame clones alone and lacks a portion of them. That table is the source of V, J and clone size, and D and trimming were worked out from the DNA. The sample contains roughly 230,000 clones, roughly 85% of which appear only once.

Sequenced material: peripheral blood. The TCR originated in a man aged 45-65 years with COVID-19, enrolled during active disease. The V and J genes are TRBV5-1 and TRBJ2-1; 12 nucleotides line up with TRBD2. The CDR3: CASSIAGTSGRLHEQFF. As DNA, the CDR3 is TGCGCCAGCAGCATAGCCGGGACTAGCGGGCGATTGCATGAGCAGTTCTTC.